The entry below describes one T cell receptor (beta chain). What this receptor recognizes is not known. The input lacks base qualities; no much larger clone sits a single base away. TCRbeta CDR3 regions were amplified from genomic DNA using the immunoSEQ Assay, a bias-controlled multiplex PCR. Per the source publication's procedure: Nucleated cell counts per sample were estimated from amplification of reference gene primers within the assay. Sequence reads were collapsed and filtered to measure the absolute abundance of every unique TCRbeta CDR3 rearrangement. Productive Simpson clonality was computed per sample as the square root of Simpson's diversity index over productive rearrangements. In its TCRdb copy, this immuneACCESS table keeps in-frame sequences only and misses some clones. Where compared with another copy, unresolved V genes explain less than half of these, and the others have no known cause. V and J calls plus clone size are reproduced from that table; the DNA served to infer D and trimming. Here the sample has tens of thousands of clones; 85% to 90% occur a single time. Jointly, the top ten make up 14% of the sample.

This entry belongs to a study of blood T cell repertoires in COVID-19 (dated by TCRdb to the early 2020s). Looking at the study overall: Samples covering the acute and convalescent phases of COVID-19 were provided by collaborators in the United States, Italy and Spain. The dataset comprised deeply sampled blood TCRbeta repertoires from subjects exposed to, actively infected with, or recovered from COVID-19. A de-identified subject ID, COVID-19 status, age in years and sex were almost always included in the sample metadata. The samples were drawn from the first 160 participants of the ongoing ImmuneRACE study and from under 1,500 subjects provided by 6 global collaborators. The repertoires were made available in a free public database intended to serve as a resource for research on the immune response to SARS-CoV-2. The prospective study material was composed of cDNA or gDNA derived from T cells, B-cell-depleted T cells, or PBMCs. HLA class I and class II types, where available, came from metadata supplied by the sample provider rather than from assay-based typing. Points the paper makes about the study in general: How much clinical and demographic metadata was included differed by source and by participant, and the metadata was provided uncurated.

The collaborating institutions used their own protocols to collect whole blood in K2EDTA tubes. Collaborator samples were shipped for TCRbeta analysis as frozen whole blood, isolated PBMCs, or DNA extracted from either sample type. This clonotype was obtained from a man between 65 and 85 years old with acute or convalescent COVID-19. Sample: peripheral blood.

The CDR3 amino acid sequence is: CASTLDRGAGGYTF. The sequenced DNA: TGTGCCAGCACCCTCGACAGGGGCGCGGGGGGCTACACCTTC. The chain joins TRBV7-2 to TRBJ1-2, and 8 junctional nucleotides match TRBD1. Here V drops 7 bases and J drops 8 bases, and the junction holds 12 bases not matched to any gene. The germline V gene provides CDR1 SGHTA and CDR2 FQGNSA. The CDR3 measures 14 amino acids from cysteine to phenylalanine. Only CDR3 DNA is held: 42 bases, read in frame from base 1.